These 12 T cell receptor beta chains were all obtained from the same sample, sequenced in a study of blood T cell repertoires in COVID-19. The method was immunoSEQ multiplex PCR; TCRdb's version includes in-frame clones alone and lacks a portion of them. The sample consists of under 300,000 clones, 85% to 90% of them appearing once. Sequencing input: PBMCs or T cells enriched from blood (not recorded which). The receptors stem from a woman between 18 and 29 years old who had recovered from COVID-19.

In its sample, this clone was seen once. The sample carries other DNA sequences with the same CDR3. The genes are TRBV3-1 (or the pseudogene TRBV3-2) and TRBJ2-1; possibly TRBD2 for D (5 bases). The length of the CDR3 is 13 residues. Germline V gives CDR1 LGHDT, CDR2 YNNKEL (reference sequence). V was trimmed by 1 base and J by 6 bases, leaving 7 bases between them. The CDR3 region is CASSQGLANEQFF. The DNA for the CDR3 is TGTGCCAGCAGCCAAGGTCTAGCCAATGAGCAGTTCTTC.

The count of this clone is one. The chain combines TRBV5-1 with TRBJ1-1; 8 bases map to TRBD1. Germline V gene sequence: CDR1 SGHRS, CDR2 YFSETQ. CDR3 length: 14 amino acids. The trim removed 3 bases at V and 6 bases at J, leaving 7 bases unmatched. CDR3 nucleotides: TGCGCCAGCAGCTCCGGGACAGGTGGTTCTGAAGCTTTCTTT. It yields the protein CASSSGTGGSEAFF.

The V gene is TRBV28, the J gene TRBJ2-3; 9 bases match TRBD1. Germline V gene data show CDR1 as MDHEN and CDR2 as SYDVKM. With 4 bases clipped from V and 2 bases from J, the junction kept 7 bases outside the gene matches. The length of the CDR3 is 16 residues. CDR3 sequence (DNA): TGTGCCAGCAGTTCCTCCGGGACAGGGTACACAGATACGCAGTATTTT. The encoded protein is CASSSSGTGYTDTQYF.

The chain joins TRBV6-5 to TRBJ1-1, with 9 bases identical to TRBD1. Germline V gives CDR1 MNHEY, CDR2 SVGAGI. V was pared by 3 bases and J by 10 bases, with 6 bases of the junction left unmatched. CDR3 size: 13 residues. DNA of the CDR3: TGTGCCAGCAGTTATCAGGGACAGGGCGGAGCTTTCTTT. Residues: CASSYQGQGGAFF.

This rearrangement joins TRBV19 to TRBJ1-1, with 7 bases lining up with TRBD1. The CDR3 runs to 15 residues. Trimming cost V 4 bases and J 4 bases; bases outside gene matches: 9. The germline V gene encodes CDR1 LNHDA and CDR2 SQIVND (reference sequence). The CDR3 loop reads CASSTWTGTSTEAFF. CDR3 nucleotides: TGTGCCAGTAGTACTTGGACAGGCACGAGCACTGAAGCTTTCTTT.

V and J are TRBV4-1 and TRBJ2-3; 11 bases are a match to TRBD2. V dropped 6 bases and J dropped 0; count of bases not matched to a gene: 8. CDR1 is MGHRA and CDR2 is YSYEKL in the germline V gene. The CDR3 is 17 amino acids. CDR3 amino acids: CASRNPSGGTSTDTQYF. The DNA for the CDR3 is TGCGCCAGCAGGAATCCTAGCGGGGGGACTAGCACAGATACGCAGTATTTT.

The V and J genes are TRBV7-2 and TRBJ1-1; possible D gene TRBD1, 6 bases. This CDR3 comprises 12 residues. V shed 9 bases and J shed 4 bases, with 12 bases lying between them. The V gene's germline CDR1 is SGHTA and CDR2 FQGNSA. In DNA, the CDR3 is TGTGCCAGGGGGGCCCGAGGCACTGAAGCTTTCTTT. Translating gives CARGARGTEAFF.

The chain uses TRBV11-2 and TRBJ2-4; 7 bases are shared with TRBD2. This CDR3 spans 17 amino acids. Losses at the gene ends were 3 bases for V and 0 bases for J; bases not matched to a gene: 8. Germline V gives CDR1 SGHAT, CDR2 FQNNGV. The CDR3 bases are TGTGCCAGCAGCTTGAACGGGGGACTACTAGCCAAAAACATTCAGTACTTC. This translates into CASSLNGGLLAKNIQYF.

This sequence joins TRBV27 and TRBJ1-2, with TRBD1 matching over 7 bases. The length of the CDR3 is 17 residues. Losses at the gene ends were 5 bases for V and 4 bases for J; bases not matched to a gene: 16. Germline CDR1 and CDR2: MNHEY and SMNVEV (reference sequence). The CDR3 DNA is TGTGCCAGCAGTCTACGGGGTCGACAGGGCTTAGGCTATGGCTACACCTTC. Translating gives CASSLRGRQGLGYGYTF.

The chain uses TRBV18 and TRBJ2-1, with a possible D match to TRBD2 (7 bases). The germline gives CDR1 KGHSH, CDR2 LQKENI. V lost 2 bases to trimming and J lost 2 bases, with 13 bases between them. The CDR3 runs to 16 residues. Written as DNA, the CDR3 is TGTGCCAGCTCACCAGGGACGGGGGGCACCTACAATGAGCAGTTCTTC. Protein sequence: CASSPGTGGTYNEQFF.

This chain uses TRBV28 with TRBJ1-3, with 11 bases lining up with TRBD1. Per the germline V gene, CDR1 is MDHEN and CDR2 is SYDVKM. The J segment lost 1 base and the V segment lost 2 bases, leaving 7 bases of the junction unmatched. This CDR3 is built from 18 residues. CDR3 amino acids: CASSLTRTGGDSGNTIYF. The CDR3 nucleotides are TGTGCCAGCAGTTTAACCCGGACAGGGGGCGATTCTGGAAACACCATATATTTT.

This sequence joins TRBV27 and TRBJ1-5, with 7 bases that match TRBD1. Germline V gene lookup returns CDR1 MNHEY and CDR2 SMNVEV (reference sequence). The CDR3 totals 17 residues. Trimming at V came to 2 bases and at J to 3 bases, leaving 10 bases not matched to a gene. CDR3 region: CASSLRPPGTANQPQHF. The CDR3, as DNA: TGTGCCAGCAGTTTACGTCCTCCCGGGACAGCCAATCAGCCCCAGCATTTT.